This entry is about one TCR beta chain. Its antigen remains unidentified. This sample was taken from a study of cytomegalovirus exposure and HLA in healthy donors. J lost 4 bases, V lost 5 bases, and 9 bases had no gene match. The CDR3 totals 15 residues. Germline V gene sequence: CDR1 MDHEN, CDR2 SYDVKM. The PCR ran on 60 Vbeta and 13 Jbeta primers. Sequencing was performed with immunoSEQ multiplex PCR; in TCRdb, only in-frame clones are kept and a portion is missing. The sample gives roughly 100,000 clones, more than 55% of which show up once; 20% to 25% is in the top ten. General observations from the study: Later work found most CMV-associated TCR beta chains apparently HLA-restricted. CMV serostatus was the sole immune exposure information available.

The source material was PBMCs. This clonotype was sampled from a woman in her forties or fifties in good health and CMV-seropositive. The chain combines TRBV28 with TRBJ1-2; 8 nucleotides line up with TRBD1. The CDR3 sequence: CASSLRQGSGYGYTF. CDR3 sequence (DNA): TGTGCCAGCAGTCTCAGACAGGGGAGTGGCTATGGCTACACCTTC.